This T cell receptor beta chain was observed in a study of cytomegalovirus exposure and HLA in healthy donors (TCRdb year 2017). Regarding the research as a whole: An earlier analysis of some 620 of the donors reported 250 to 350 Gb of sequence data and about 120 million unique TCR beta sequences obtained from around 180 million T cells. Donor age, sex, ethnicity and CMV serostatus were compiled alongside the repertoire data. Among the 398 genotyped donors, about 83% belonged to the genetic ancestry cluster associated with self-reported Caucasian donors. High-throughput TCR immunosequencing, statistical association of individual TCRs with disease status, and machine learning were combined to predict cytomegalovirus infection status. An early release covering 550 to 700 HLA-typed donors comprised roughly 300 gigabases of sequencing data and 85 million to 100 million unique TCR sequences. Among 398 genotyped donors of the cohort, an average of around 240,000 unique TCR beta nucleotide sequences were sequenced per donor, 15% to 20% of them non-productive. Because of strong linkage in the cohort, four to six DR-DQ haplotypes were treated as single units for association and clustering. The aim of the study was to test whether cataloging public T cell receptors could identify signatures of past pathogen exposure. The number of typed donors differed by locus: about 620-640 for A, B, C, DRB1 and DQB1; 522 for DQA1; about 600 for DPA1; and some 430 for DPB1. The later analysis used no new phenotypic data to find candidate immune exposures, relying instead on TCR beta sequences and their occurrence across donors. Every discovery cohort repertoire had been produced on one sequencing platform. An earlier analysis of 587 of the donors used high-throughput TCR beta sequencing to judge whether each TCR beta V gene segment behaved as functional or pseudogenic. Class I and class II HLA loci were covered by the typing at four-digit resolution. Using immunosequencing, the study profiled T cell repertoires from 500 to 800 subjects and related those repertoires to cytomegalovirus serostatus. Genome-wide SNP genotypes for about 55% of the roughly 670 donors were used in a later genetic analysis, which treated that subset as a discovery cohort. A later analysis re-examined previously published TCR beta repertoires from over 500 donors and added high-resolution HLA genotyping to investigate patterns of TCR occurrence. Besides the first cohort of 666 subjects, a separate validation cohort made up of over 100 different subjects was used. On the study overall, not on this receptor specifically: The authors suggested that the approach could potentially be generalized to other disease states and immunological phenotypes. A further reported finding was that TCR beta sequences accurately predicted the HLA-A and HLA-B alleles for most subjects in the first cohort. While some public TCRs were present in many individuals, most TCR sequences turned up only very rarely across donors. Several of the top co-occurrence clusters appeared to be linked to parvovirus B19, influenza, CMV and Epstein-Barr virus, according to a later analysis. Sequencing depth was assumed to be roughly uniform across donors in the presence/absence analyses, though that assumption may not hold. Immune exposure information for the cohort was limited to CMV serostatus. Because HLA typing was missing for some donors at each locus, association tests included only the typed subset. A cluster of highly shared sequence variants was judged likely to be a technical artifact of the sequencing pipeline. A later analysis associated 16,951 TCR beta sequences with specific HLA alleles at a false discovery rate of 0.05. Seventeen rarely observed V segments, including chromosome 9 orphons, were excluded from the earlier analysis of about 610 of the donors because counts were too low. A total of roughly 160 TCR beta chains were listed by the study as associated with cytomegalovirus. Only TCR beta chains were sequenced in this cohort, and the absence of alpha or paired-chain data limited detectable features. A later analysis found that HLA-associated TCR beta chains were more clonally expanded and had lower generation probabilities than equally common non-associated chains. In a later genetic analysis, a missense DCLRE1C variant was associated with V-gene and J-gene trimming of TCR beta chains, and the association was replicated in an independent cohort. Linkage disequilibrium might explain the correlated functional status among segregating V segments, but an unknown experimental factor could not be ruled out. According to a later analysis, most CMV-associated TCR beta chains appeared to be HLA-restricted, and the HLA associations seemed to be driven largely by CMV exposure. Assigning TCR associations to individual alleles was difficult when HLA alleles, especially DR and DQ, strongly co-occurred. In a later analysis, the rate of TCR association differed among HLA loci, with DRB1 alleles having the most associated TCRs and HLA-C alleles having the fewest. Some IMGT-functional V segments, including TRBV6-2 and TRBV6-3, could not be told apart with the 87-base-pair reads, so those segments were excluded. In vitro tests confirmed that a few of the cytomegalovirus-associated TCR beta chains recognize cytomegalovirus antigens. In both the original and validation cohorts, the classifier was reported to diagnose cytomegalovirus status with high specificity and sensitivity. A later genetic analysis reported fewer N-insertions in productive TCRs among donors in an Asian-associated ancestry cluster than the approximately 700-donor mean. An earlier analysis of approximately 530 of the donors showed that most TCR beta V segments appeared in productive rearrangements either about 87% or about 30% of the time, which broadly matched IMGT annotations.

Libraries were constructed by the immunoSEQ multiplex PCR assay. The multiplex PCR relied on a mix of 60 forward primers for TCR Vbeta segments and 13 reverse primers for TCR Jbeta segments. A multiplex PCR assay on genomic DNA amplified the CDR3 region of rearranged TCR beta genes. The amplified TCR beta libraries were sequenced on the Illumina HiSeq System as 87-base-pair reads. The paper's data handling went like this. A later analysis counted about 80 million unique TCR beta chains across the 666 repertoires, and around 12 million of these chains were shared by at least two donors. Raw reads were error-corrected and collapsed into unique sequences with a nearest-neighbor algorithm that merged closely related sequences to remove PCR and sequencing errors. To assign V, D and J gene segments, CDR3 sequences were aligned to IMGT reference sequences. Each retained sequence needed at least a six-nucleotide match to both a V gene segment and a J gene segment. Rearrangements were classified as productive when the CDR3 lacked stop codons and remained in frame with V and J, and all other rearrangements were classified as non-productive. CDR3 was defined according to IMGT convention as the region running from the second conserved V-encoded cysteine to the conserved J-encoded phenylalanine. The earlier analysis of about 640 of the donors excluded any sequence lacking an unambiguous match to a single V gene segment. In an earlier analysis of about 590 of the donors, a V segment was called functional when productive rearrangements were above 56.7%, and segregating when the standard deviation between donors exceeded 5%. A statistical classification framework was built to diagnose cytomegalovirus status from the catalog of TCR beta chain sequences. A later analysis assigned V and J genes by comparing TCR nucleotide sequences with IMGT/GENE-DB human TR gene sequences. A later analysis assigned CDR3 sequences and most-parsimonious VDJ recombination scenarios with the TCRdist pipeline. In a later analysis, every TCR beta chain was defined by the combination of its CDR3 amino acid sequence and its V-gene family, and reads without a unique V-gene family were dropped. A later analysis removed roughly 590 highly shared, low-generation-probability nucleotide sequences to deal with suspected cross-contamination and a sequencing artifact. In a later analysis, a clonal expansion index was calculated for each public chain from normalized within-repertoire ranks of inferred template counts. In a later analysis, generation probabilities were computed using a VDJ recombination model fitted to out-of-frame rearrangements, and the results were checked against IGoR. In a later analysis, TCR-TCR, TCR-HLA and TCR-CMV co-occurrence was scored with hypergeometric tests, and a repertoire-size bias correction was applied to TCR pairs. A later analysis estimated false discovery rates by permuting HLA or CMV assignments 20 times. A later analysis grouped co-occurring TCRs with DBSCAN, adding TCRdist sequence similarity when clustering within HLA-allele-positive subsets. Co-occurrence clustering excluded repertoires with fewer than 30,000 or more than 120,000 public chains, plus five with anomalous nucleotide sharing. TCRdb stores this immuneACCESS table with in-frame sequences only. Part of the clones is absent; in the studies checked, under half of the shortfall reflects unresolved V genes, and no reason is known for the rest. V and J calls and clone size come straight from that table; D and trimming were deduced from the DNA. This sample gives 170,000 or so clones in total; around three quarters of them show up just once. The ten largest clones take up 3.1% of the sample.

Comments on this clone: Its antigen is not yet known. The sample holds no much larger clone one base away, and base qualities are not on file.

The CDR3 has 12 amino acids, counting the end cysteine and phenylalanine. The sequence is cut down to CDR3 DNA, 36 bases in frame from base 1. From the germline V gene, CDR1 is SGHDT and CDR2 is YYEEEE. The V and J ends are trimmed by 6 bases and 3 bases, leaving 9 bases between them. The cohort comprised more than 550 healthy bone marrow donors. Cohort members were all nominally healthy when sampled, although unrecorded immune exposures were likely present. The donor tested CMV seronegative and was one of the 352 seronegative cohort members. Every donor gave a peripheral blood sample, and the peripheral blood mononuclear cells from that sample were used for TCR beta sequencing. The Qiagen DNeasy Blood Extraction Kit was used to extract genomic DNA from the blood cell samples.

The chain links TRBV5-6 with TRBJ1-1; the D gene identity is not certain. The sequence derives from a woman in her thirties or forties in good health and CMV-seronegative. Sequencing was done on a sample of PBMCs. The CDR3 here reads CASNSGDTEAFF. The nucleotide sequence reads TGTGCCAGCAACTCAGGCGACACTGAAGCTTTCTTT. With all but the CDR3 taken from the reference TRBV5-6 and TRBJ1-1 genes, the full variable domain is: DAGVTQSPTHLIKTRGQQVTLRCSPKSGHDTVSWYQQALGQGPQFIFQYYEEEERQRGNFPDRFSGHQFPNYSSELNVNALLLGDSALYLCASNSGDTEAFFGQGTRLTVV.